The present T cell receptor beta chain was sequenced within a study of blood T cell repertoires in COVID-19. Study-wide context: Acute and convalescent COVID-19 samples came from the United States, Italy and Spain. The analysed material was cDNA or gDNA that came from T cells, B-cell-depleted T cells, or PBMCs.

As originally analysed: Amplification with reference gene primers provided the estimates of nucleated cell counts. Clones were read by immunoSEQ multiplex PCR, and TCRdb kept only the in-frame ones, dropping some. V and J calls and clone size are those listed in that table; D and trimming were worked out from the DNA. The sample has about 170,000 clones, around 85% seen once. Trimming removed 8 bases at V and 6 bases at J, with 16 bases between. The CDR3 length is 13 residues. Germline loops: CDR1 LNHDA, CDR2 SQIVND (reference sequence). The sample taken for sequencing was peripheral blood. The chain has TRBV19 and TRBJ1-2; D not resolved. The TCR originated in a human donor with acute or convalescent COVID-19. The donor label of this sample is uncertain. The CDR3 region is CASSEARGNGYTF. CDR3 DNA sequence: TGTGCCAGTTCGGAAGCGCGGGGAAATGGCTACACCTTC.